Each of the 21 T cell receptor beta chains below was sequenced from the same sample in a study of blood T cell repertoires in COVID-19 (dated by TCRdb to about 2020). The library was produced with the immunoSEQ multiplex PCR assay. Imported from immuneACCESS, the table was reduced by TCRdb to in-frame sequences with V and J called. These copies leave out some clones; in studies compared against another copy, an unresolved V gene accounts for under half, and the cause of the remainder is not known. For this sample there are some 40,000 clones; 90% to 95% appear just once. The ten largest clones represent around 0.37% of the sample. The sample was peripheral blood. The source is a man aged 50-60 years with COVID-19, enrolled during active disease.

V usage is TRBV28 and J usage is TRBJ2-7, with D perhaps TRBD2 (6 bases). From germline, CDR1 is MDHEN and CDR2 SYDVKM. The CDR3 has 14 residues. Between the trimmed V and J ends, which lost 8 bases and 5 bases, there was a span of 19 bases. The CDR3 protein is CASGASGERNEQYF. CDR3 nucleotides: TGTGCCAGCGGAGCCTCGGGGGAGAGGAACGAGCAGTACTTC.

V usage is TRBV5-1 and J usage is TRBJ2-5; 8 nucleotides agree with TRBD2. Germline V lookup: CDR1 SGHRS, CDR2 YFSETQ. The CDR3 sequence is 14 residues long. Unmatched junction bases numbered 7, after V lost 3 bases and J lost 6 bases. For the CDR3, the DNA is TGCGCCAGCAGCTCCCGGGGGGGATCGAAGACCCAGTACTTC. Translation gives CASSSRGGSKTQYF.

V usage is TRBV4-2 and J usage is TRBJ1-5; 8 bases line up with TRBD1. Germline CDR1 reads LGHNA; CDR2 reads YNFKEQ. V was pared by 1 base and J by 4 bases, with 6 bases of the junction left unmatched. The CDR3 has 16 amino acids. The CDR3 spells CASSQGLNRGNQPQHF. Here the CDR3 DNA reads TGTGCCAGCAGCCAAGGTTTGAACAGGGGGAATCAGCCCCAGCATTTT.

The chain recombines TRBV18 with TRBJ2-1, with 7 bases aligning to TRBD1. The CDR3 runs to 14 residues. The germline CDR1 and CDR2 sequences are KGHSH and LQKENI. The junction had 2 bases not matched to a gene; V was cut back by 2 bases and J by 4 bases. The CDR3 sequence is CASSPETGYNEQFF. CDR3 DNA: TGTGCCAGCTCACCAGAGACAGGGTACAATGAGCAGTTCTTC.

The V call is TRBV30, the J call TRBJ1-5; 10 bases align to TRBD1. Losses at the gene ends were 0 bases for V and 5 bases for J; bases not matched to a gene: 7. Germline V lookup: CDR1 GTSNPN, CDR2 SVGIG (reference sequence). CDR3 length: 16 amino acids. The CDR3 DNA reads as TGTGCCTGGAGTGTGCGAGACAGGGGGCTGGATCAGCCCCAGCATTTT. The encoded protein is CAWSVRDRGLDQPQHF.

The J gene is TRBJ2-5, the V gene TRBV6-1; D is possibly TRBD2 (6 bases). The CDR3 totals 13 residues. Trimming shortened V by 0 bases and J by 6 bases, and 8 bases separated the two germline ends. Germline CDR1 is MNHNS and CDR2 is SASEGT. The CDR3 DNA sequence: TGTGCCAGCAGTGAAGCGGCGGGAAAGACCCAGTACTTC. Translating it yields CASSEAAGKTQYF.

The chain has TRBV3-1 (or the pseudogene TRBV3-2) and TRBJ1-4; TRBD1 agrees at 8 bases. Trimming at V came to 3 bases and at J to 7 bases, leaving 7 bases not matched to a gene. This CDR3 spans 15 amino acids. CDR1 is LGHDT, CDR2 YNNKEL, per germline (reference sequence). The CDR3 DNA reads TGTGCCAGCAGCCAGATCGGACAGGGCGGTGAAAAACTGTTTTTT. Encoded protein: CASSQIGQGGEKLFF.

The rearrangement links TRBV4-3 to TRBJ2-7; 10 bases fit TRBD2. The CDR3 consists of 14 residues. Germline trimming cut 5 bases from V and 1 base from J; bases unmatched to any gene: 2. From germline, CDR1 is LGHNA and CDR2 YSLEER. The CDR3 reads CASSVTSGSYEQYF. CDR3 in DNA: TGCGCCAGCAGCGTGACTAGCGGGTCCTACGAGCAGTACTTC.

The chain joins TRBV15 to TRBJ1-1; D may be TRBD1 (6 bases). The germline V gene encodes CDR1 LNHNV and CDR2 YYDKDF (reference sequence). The CDR3 has 15 amino acids. V lost 3 bases and J 4 bases, leaving 15 bases between the germline ends. For the CDR3, the DNA is TGTGCCACCAGCAGCCCAGGGGCAGCAACCACTGAAGCTTTCTTT. Its protein is CATSSPGAATTEAFF.

The J gene is TRBJ2-5, the V gene TRBV7-2; TRBD2 might be the D (6 bases). Germline CDR1 SGHTA, CDR2 FQGNSA. The CDR3 length is 14 residues. Trimming took off 0 bases at V and 9 bases at J, with 14 bases between the two ends. CDR3 coding DNA: TGTGCCAGCAGCTTAGCTCTGGACTCGGGGGCCCAGTACTTC. Amino acid sequence: CASSLALDSGAQYF.

The chain couples TRBV12-3 or TRBV12-4 to TRBJ1-1, with unresolved D. Deletions cut 5 bases from V and 8 bases from J, with 15 bases between. This CDR3 has 13 residues. The CDR3 is CASSLNSALEAFF. In nucleotides, the CDR3 is TGTGCCAGCAGTCTTAACAGTGCCTTAGAAGCTTTCTTT.

This clone was counted once. CDR3 sequence: CASSLRGTRGEQYF. CDR3 DNA sequence: TGTGCCAGCAGTTTAAGGGGAACCAGGGGCGAGCAGTACTTC. The chain employs TRBV28 and TRBJ2-7, with D possibly matching TRBD1 (6 bases). Per germline, CDR1 MDHEN and CDR2 SYDVKM. V was clipped by 2 bases and J by 6 bases, with 14 bases between them. The CDR3 totals 14 residues.

The J gene is TRBJ1-5, the V gene TRBV5-8; TRBD1 matches at 8 bases. CDR1 is SGHTS and CDR2 is YDEGEE in the germline V gene. The CDR3 has 15 amino acids. The V gene end was trimmed by 1 base and the J gene end by 6 bases; junction bases not matched to a gene: 6. DNA for the CDR3: TGTGCCAGCAGCTTGATGGACAGGGCCGGTCAGCCCCAGCATTTT. Its protein product is CASSLMDRAGQPQHF.

This chain uses TRBV9 with TRBJ2-1; 10 nucleotides match TRBD2. Germline V lookup: CDR1 SGDLS, CDR2 YYNGEE. There are 16 residues in the CDR3. The J segment lost 4 bases and the V segment lost 4 bases, leaving 8 bases of the junction unmatched. CDR3 amino acids: CASSPYGAGGYNEQFF. In DNA form, the CDR3 reads TGTGCCAGCAGCCCCTACGGAGCGGGAGGGTACAATGAGCAGTTCTTC.

This clone was picked up a small number of times. The chain joins TRBV18 to TRBJ2-7; tentatively, D is TRBD2 (6 bases). In germline, CDR1 is KGHSH, CDR2 LQKENI. The V end lost 3 bases, the J end lost 4 bases, and 16 bases lay between the germline ends. This CDR3 is 15 amino acids long. CDR3 nucleotides: TGTGCCAGCTCACCCACGGGCCGGGCGGGGTACGAGCAGTACTTC. Residues: CASSPTGRAGYEQYF.

A note on this clone: One junction end disagrees with the germline gene, perhaps due to a read error. The chain couples TRBV7-7 to TRBJ2-3; D is unclear. Germline assignment: CDR1 SSHAT and CDR2 FNYEAQ (reference sequence). The CDR3 is 13 amino acids. The CDR3 protein is CASSSTNGDTQYF. The DNA for the CDR3 is TGTGCTAGCAGCTCTACTAACGGAGATACGCAGTATTTT. The variable domain in full, completed from reference TRBV7-7 and TRBJ2-3, reads GAGVSQSPRYKVTKRGQDVTLRCDPISSHATLYWYQQALGQGPEFLTYFNYEAQPDKSGLPSDRFSAERPEGSISTLTIQRTEQRDSAMYRCASSSTNGDTQYFGPGTRLTVL.

The V gene is TRBV9, the J gene TRBJ2-5, with 7 bases that match TRBD2. Germline V gene data show CDR1 as SGDLS and CDR2 as YYNGEE. This CDR3 spans 14 amino acids. V shed 0 bases, J shed 5 bases, and the junction held 4 bases outside the gene matches. Here the CDR3 DNA reads TGTGCCAGCAGCGTAGGACTAGCCGGGGAGACCCAGTACTTC. Its protein product is CASSVGLAGETQYF.

This chain connects TRBV18 to TRBJ2-4, with TRBD1 matching 9 bases. In germline, CDR1 is KGHSH, CDR2 LQKENI. The CDR3 runs to 16 residues. V lost 5 bases, J lost 9 bases, and 14 bases stayed unmatched. The CDR3 loop is CASSTTGGGVDIIQYF. The CDR3 DNA reads as TGTGCCAGCTCAACTACAGGGGGCGGTGTGGATATCATTCAGTACTTC.

The chain uses TRBV2 and TRBJ2-5; 14 bases align to TRBD2. V shed 11 bases, J shed 5 bases, and the junction held 4 bases outside the gene matches. Germline values: CDR1 SNHLY, CDR2 FYNNEI. The CDR3 is 13 residues long. The CDR3: CARGTSGSETQYF. In DNA, the CDR3 is TGTGCCCGAGGGACTAGCGGGAGTGAGACCCAGTACTTC.

The J gene is TRBJ2-2, the V gene TRBV6-6; 7 nucleotides line up with TRBD2. V gave up 2 bases and J gave up 5 bases; unmatched junction bases: 5. The CDR3 sequence is 15 residues long. Germline CDR1 and CDR2: MNHNY and SVGAGI (reference sequence). The CDR3: CASSYVSSGTGELFF. CDR3 DNA: TGTGCCAGCAGTTACGTGTCTAGCGGTACCGGGGAGCTGTTTTTT.

V is TRBV19 and J is TRBJ2-1; 12 positions agree with TRBD2. The CDR3 consists of 15 residues. CDR1 and CDR2 (germline): LNHDA, SQIVND (reference sequence). The V gene end was trimmed by 5 bases and the J gene end by 5 bases; junction bases not matched to a gene: 4. The CDR3 DNA reads TGTGCCAGTAGTCCCTGGACTAGCGGGAACAATGAGCAGTTCTTC. Residues: CASSPWTSGNNEQFF.